This T cell receptor (beta chain) was recorded in a study of CXCR3-negative and CXCR3-positive naive CD8 T cells. About the study: Across all libraries, TRB reads numbered approximately 140 million, with about 1.5 +/- 0.3 million in each library.

This CDR3 contains 16 residues. Per germline, CDR1 SGDLS and CDR2 YYNGEE. Naive CD8+ T cells had a CD45RO-CCR7+CD27+CD95- phenotype. Regarding this clonotype: Its target is not known.

Study-wide results and caveats: CXCR3-positive naive cells had TRB CDR3s that were more hydrophobic than CXCR3-negative naive cells had. Diversity was high in both naive subsets and much lower in memory cells.

UMI-labeled 5' RACE yielded the TRB cDNA libraries. TCRdb reanalyzed the 5' RACE reads and collapses them to one entry per CDR3 protein, without DNA. The table for this sample gives approximately 5,000 distinct CDR3 sequences. The sequence came from a human donor in good health. Some clones in this sample may be carry-over from other donors' samples. The chain employs TRBV9 and TRBJ2-7; lacking DNA, the TRBD2 call made by TCRdb goes unchecked. The specimen sequenced was naive CXCR3- CD8+ T cells from blood. Documented subset: CD45RO-CCR7+CD27+CD95- naive CD8+ T cells lacking CXCR3 (TNR3-). The CDR3 loop is CASSVGPRGATYEQYF.